Each of the 24 T cell receptor beta chains below was sequenced from the same sample in a study of blood T cell repertoires in COVID-19. Libraries were prepared by immunoSEQ multiplex PCR; TCRdb keeps only in-frame clonotypes and omits some of them. The sample lists 150,000 to 190,000 clones, around 84% occurring once. Input material: peripheral blood. Source of these receptors: a woman aged 50 to 60 with acute or convalescent COVID-19.

This clone was recorded once. The chain has TRBV4-3 and TRBJ2-3; 10 bases align to TRBD2. Trimming removed 4 bases from V and 5 bases from J; junction bases left unmatched: 6. CDR3 length: 15 amino acids. Germline assignment: CDR1 LGHNA and CDR2 YSLEER. CDR3 nucleotides: TGCGCCAGCAGCCTTCAGCGGGGGGGTCTAGATACGCAGTATTTT. It is translated as CASSLQRGGLDTQYF.

This clone was found a few times. The V and J genes are TRBV11-1 and TRBJ2-7; possibly TRBD1 for D (6 bases). Trimming left V 0 bases short and J 4 bases short, with 13 bases between. CDR1 is SGHAT, CDR2 FQDESV, per germline (reference sequence). The CDR3 contains 15 residues. CDR3 in amino acids: CASSLAWGQVYEQYF. CDR3 nucleotide sequence: TGTGCCAGCAGCTTAGCTTGGGGGCAGGTGTACGAGCAGTACTTC.

This sequence joins TRBV7-8 and TRBJ1-3; TRBD1 aligns across 9 bases. The CDR3 covers 18 residues. Germline assignment: CDR1 SGHVS and CDR2 FQNEAQ. Trimming removed 4 bases from V and 1 base from J; junction bases left unmatched: 11. CDR3 region: CASSSQPWDRVSGNTIYF. CDR3 DNA: TGTGCCAGCAGCTCCCAGCCCTGGGACAGGGTGTCTGGAAACACCATATATTTT.

Notes on this clone: This specimen includes other DNA sequences encoding the same CDR3. DNA of the CDR3: TGTGCCAGCAGCTTCCCGACAGGGGGAAACACCATATATTTT. It codes for CASSFPTGGNTIYF. V usage is TRBV28 and J usage is TRBJ1-3, with TRBD1 matching over 7 bases. CDR1 is MDHEN and CDR2 is SYDVKM in the germline V gene. The V gene end was trimmed by 6 bases and the J gene end by 4 bases; junction bases not matched to a gene: 6. The length of the CDR3 is 14 residues.

This clone showed up just a few times. The chain joins TRBV19 to TRBJ1-6; the match to TRBD1 covers 7 bases. The CDR3 contains 14 residues. Germline-derived CDR1 and CDR2 are LNHDA and SQIVND (reference sequence). V gave up 6 bases and J gave up 7 bases; unmatched junction bases: 6. DNA of the CDR3: TGTGCCAGTAGGACAACAGGGGAAAATTCACCCCTCCACTTT. This sequence encodes CASRTTGENSPLHF.

This chain joins TRBV5-4 and TRBJ2-7; weak D call: TRBD1 (6 bases). The V end lost 2 bases, the J end lost 6 bases, and 12 bases lay between the germline ends. Germline loops: CDR1 SGHNT, CDR2 YYREEE (reference sequence). The CDR3 is 13 residues long. The CDR3 bases are TGTGCCAGCAGCTTTGAGGGCAGGGGCGAGCAGTACTTC. As protein: CASSFEGRGEQYF.

V and J are TRBV6-2 or TRBV6-3 and TRBJ2-1, with 8 bases aligning to TRBD2. There are 17 residues in the CDR3. Germline V gene data show CDR1 as MNHEY and CDR2 as SVGEGT. Trimming removed 1 base from V and 1 base from J; junction bases left unmatched: 6. In DNA, the CDR3 is TGTGCCAGCAGTTACTTTCCCGGGGGGGATTCCTACAATGAGCAGTTCTTC. Translating it yields CASSYFPGGDSYNEQFF.

The DNA of the CDR3 is TGTGCCAGCAGCTTTACAGACTACGAGCAGTACTTC. Protein product: CASSFTDYEQYF. V gene TRBV11-3 combines with J gene TRBJ2-7; D is uncertain. Germline V gene lookup returns CDR1 SGHNT and CDR2 YENEEA. The length of the CDR3 is 12 residues. Trimming took off 3 bases at V and 3 bases at J, with 6 bases between the two ends.

The chain links TRBV30 to TRBJ1-1, with a weak D call TRBD1 (6 bases). Per germline, CDR1 GTSNPN and CDR2 SVGIG (reference sequence). There are 17 residues in the CDR3. V shed 1 base and J shed 2 bases, with 20 bases lying between them. The CDR3 nucleotides read TGTGCCTGGAGTGGGATCGGGGGGCACTTCCTAAACACTGAAGCTTTCTTT. Amino acids: CAWSGIGGHFLNTEAFF. Using reference TRBV30 and TRBJ1-1 for the parts outside the CDR3, the full variable domain is SQTIHQWPATLVQPVGSPLSLECTVEGTSNPNLYWYRQAAGRGLQLLFYSVGIGQISSEVPQNLSASRPQDRQFILSSKKLLLSDSGFYLCAWSGIGGHFLNTEAFFGQGTRLTVV.

The V and J genes are TRBV19 and TRBJ2-2, with TRBD2 as a possible D gene (7 bases). This CDR3 is built from 16 residues. Trimming pared 3 bases from V and 5 bases from J, leaving 16 bases between. In germline, CDR1 is LNHDA, CDR2 SQIVND (reference sequence). The CDR3 DNA reads as TGTGCCAGTAGTATCTCTGCGGGGGCGGGGACCGGGGAGCTGTTTTTT. This encodes CASSISAGAGTGELFF.

J is TRBJ1-2 and V is TRBV18, with 7 bases fitting TRBD1. Germline-derived CDR1 and CDR2 are KGHSH and LQKENI. Trimming removed 2 bases from V and 8 bases from J; junction bases left unmatched: 14. The CDR3 loop spans 16 amino acids. This CDR3 is CASSPTTTPTGDGYTF. As DNA, the CDR3 is TGTGCCAGCTCACCAACTACAACCCCAACAGGGGACGGCTACACCTTC.

This clone was seen a single time. This chain connects TRBV28 to TRBJ1-2; D not certain. The CDR3 extends over 12 amino acids. V lost 5 bases and J 8 bases, leaving 12 bases between the germline ends. CDR1 and CDR2 from the germline V gene are MDHEN and SYDVKM. The CDR3 nucleotides read TGTGCCAGCAGTCCGGCGGCGGGCGGCTACACCTTC. Amino acid sequence: CASSPAAGGYTF.

This clone occurred a few times. This chain joins TRBV4-3 and TRBJ2-5; 9 positions agree with TRBD1. Trimming at V came to 1 base and at J to 1 base, leaving 4 bases not matched to a gene. Germline V gives CDR1 LGHNA, CDR2 YSLEER. CDR3 size: 16 residues. The CDR3 sequence is CASSQVWDRAQETQYF. The CDR3 nucleotides read TGCGCCAGCAGCCAAGTATGGGACAGGGCCCAAGAGACCCAGTACTTC.

The chain joins TRBV5-6 to TRBJ2-3; a weak D match, TRBD2 (5 bases). In germline, CDR1 is SGHDT, CDR2 YYEEEE. V was cut by 0 bases and J by 0 bases, with 11 bases left in between. The length of the CDR3 is 16 residues. CDR3 sequence reads: CASSLVGRTSTDTQYF. CDR3 bases: TGTGCCAGCAGCTTGGTGGGCAGGACTAGCACAGATACGCAGTATTTT.

The chain employs TRBV7-3 and TRBJ2-1, with 12 nucleotides matching TRBD1. The CDR3 sequence is 20 residues long. V shed 5 bases, J shed 0 bases, and the junction held 14 bases outside the gene matches. Germline values: CDR1 SGHTA, CDR2 FQGTGA. The CDR3 sequence: CASSDNPWDRGLSSYNEQFF. CDR3 DNA sequence: TGTGCCAGCAGCGATAACCCATGGGACAGGGGGCTAAGCTCCTACAATGAGCAGTTCTTC.

The rearrangement links TRBV18 to TRBJ1-1; maybe TRBD1 (5 bases). This CDR3 has 14 residues. Trimming stripped 3 bases from V and 2 bases from J, with 10 bases between. The germline V gene encodes CDR1 KGHSH and CDR2 LQKENI. The CDR3 protein is CASSPTTANTEAFF. The CDR3 DNA sequence: TGTGCCAGCTCACCCACGACAGCAAACACTGAAGCTTTCTTT.

The chain is built from TRBV10-3 and TRBJ1-2; maybe TRBD1 (5 bases). Germline loops: CDR1 ENHRY, CDR2 SYGVKD. There are 13 residues in the CDR3. Trimming removed 2 bases at V and 7 bases at J, with 11 bases between. Here the CDR3 reads CAISETYQGGYTF. The CDR3 nucleotides are TGTGCCATCAGTGAGACCTATCAGGGTGGCTACACCTTC.

V usage is TRBV20-1 and J usage is TRBJ2-2, with a weak D call TRBD1 (5 bases). Trimming removed 3 bases from V and 9 bases from J, with 20 bases in between. The CDR3 totals 15 residues. The germline V gene encodes CDR1 DFQATT and CDR2 SNEGSKA (reference sequence). CDR3 protein: CSASGQGPGIRELFF. The CDR3 region has the DNA TGCAGTGCTAGTGGCCAGGGCCCCGGAATAAGGGAGCTGTTTTTT.

V gene TRBV28 combines with J gene TRBJ1-4, with TRBD1 identical over 7 bases. Per germline, CDR1 MDHEN and CDR2 SYDVKM. Losses at the gene ends were 5 bases for V and 4 bases for J; bases not matched to a gene: 4. This CDR3 region has 14 residues. Here the CDR3 reads CASSLQGDNEKLFF. DNA for the CDR3: TGTGCCAGCAGTCTCCAGGGGGATAATGAAAAACTGTTTTTT.

V is TRBV7-2 and J is TRBJ1-5, with unresolved D. V was clipped by 3 bases and J by 3 bases, with 9 bases between them. Germline V lookup: CDR1 SGHTA, CDR2 FQGNSA. There are 14 residues in the CDR3. The DNA for the CDR3 is TGTGCCAGCAGCTTTATGCAGTACAATCAGCCCCAGCATTTT. It yields the protein CASSFMQYNQPQHF.

The table lists this clone with a count of one. The rearrangement uses TRBV9 and TRBJ1-1; 9 nucleotides match TRBD1. The CDR3 totals 15 residues. Per germline, CDR1 SGDLS and CDR2 YYNGEE. V lost 4 bases to trimming and J lost 2 bases; unmatched junction nucleotides: 6. Here the CDR3 DNA reads TGTGCCAGCAGCCCGCGTACAGGGGGCAACACTGAAGCTTTCTTT. This sequence encodes CASSPRTGGNTEAFF. Full variable domain (missing parts from reference TRBV9 and TRBJ1-1): DSGVTQTPKHLITATGQRVTLRCSPRSGDLSVYWYQQSLDQGLQFLIQYYNGEERAKGNILERFSAQQFPDLHSELNLSSLELGDSALYFCASSPRTGGNTEAFFGQGTRLTVV.

The V and J genes are TRBV5-1 and TRBJ2-3, with D perhaps TRBD2 (6 bases). Trimming took off 5 bases at V and 1 base at J, with 17 bases between the two ends. This CDR3 spans 16 amino acids. CDR1 is SGHRS, CDR2 YFSETQ, per germline. CDR3 in amino acids: CASRPSGGTRTDTQYF. DNA for the CDR3: TGCGCCAGCAGACCCTCGGGCGGGACGCGCACAGATACGCAGTATTTT.

V gene TRBV2 combines with J gene TRBJ1-5, with 7 bases aligning to TRBD1. The trim removed 9 bases at V and 6 bases at J, leaving 11 bases unmatched. The CDR3 sequence is 14 residues long. Per the germline V gene, CDR1 is SNHLY and CDR2 is FYNNEI. The DNA of the CDR3 is TGTGCCAGTTCGTCCCAAACAGGGGTTCAGCCCCAGCATTTT. This codes for CASSSQTGVQPQHF.

This clone appeared a single time. The chain joins TRBV5-3 to TRBJ2-5, with 7 nucleotides matching TRBD2. TRBV5-3 is an open reading frame whose function is uncertain. The CDR3 consists of 15 residues. The V gene end was trimmed by 3 bases and the J gene end by 4 bases; junction bases not matched to a gene: 9. The CDR3 DNA is TGTGCCAGAAGCTCCGAGCGGGATGATGCAGAGACCCAGTACTTC. It yields the protein CARSSERDDAETQYF.